This T cell receptor beta chain was documented in a study of somatic mutations in cytotoxic T cells in rheumatoid arthritis. Isolating CD4+ and CD8+ cells involved positive magnetic bead selection on an AutoMACS. Their purity was then checked by flow cytometry. Notes on the study in general: Patients with rheumatoid arthritis did not differ significantly from age-matched healthy controls in CD8+ T-cell clonality. For patients with rheumatoid arthritis, CD8+ clonality went up with age, while healthy controls showed no such change. Of 65 patients, about eight had a largest CD8+ clone that exceeded 20% of CD8+ cells.

For this clone: Antigen specificity is unknown.

V was shortened by 4 bases and J by 4 bases, with 12 bases between the two germline ends. Germline CDR1 and CDR2: SGHKS and YYEKEE (reference sequence). The CDR3 spans 14 residues. Method: immunoSEQ multiplex PCR; TCRdb's copy keeps in-frame clones and lacks some. The sample lists about 20,000 clones; roughly nine tenths were seen once. This TCR came from a man aged 40-55 years in good health. The V call is TRBV5-5, the J call TRBJ1-5; D remains ambiguous. The sequencing sample was made of CD8+ T cells sorted from blood. This chain's CDR3 is CASSLASGNQPQHF. The CDR3 coding sequence is TGTGCCAGCAGCCTCGCATCAGGAAATCAGCCCCAGCATTTT.